Given below is one T cell receptor beta chain in context. Its cognate antigen is unknown. The data derive from a study of T cell responses to AZD1222 COVID-19 vaccine. Findings of the study overall: Unmutated variant regions reportedly attract nearly half of all spike-specific TCRs. Breadth and depth of Spike-specific TCRs rose after two AZD1222 doses. Regions 160-218 and 743-854 dominated among vaccine-associated CD4 TCRs spanning spike.

Only in-frame clones appear in the TCRdb table, and some are missing; sequencing was by immunoSEQ multiplex PCR. The table records 150,000 to 200,000 clones, approximately 91% of them present only once. The V gene's germline CDR1 is MNHEY and CDR2 SMNVEV (reference sequence). This CDR3 spans 16 amino acids. Trimming cost V 0 bases and J 3 bases, with 15 bases left between them. The receptor was derived from an adult who received the AZD1222 COVID-19 vaccine. V usage is TRBV27 and J usage is TRBJ2-7, with a tentative D call TRBD1 (5 bases). The sample consisted of peripheral blood, taken 28 days after the second AZD1222 dose. The CDR3 loop is CASSLSLQGPIYEQYF. The CDR3 DNA reads as TGTGCCAGCAGTTTATCTTTGCAGGGCCCGATCTACGAGCAGTACTTC.